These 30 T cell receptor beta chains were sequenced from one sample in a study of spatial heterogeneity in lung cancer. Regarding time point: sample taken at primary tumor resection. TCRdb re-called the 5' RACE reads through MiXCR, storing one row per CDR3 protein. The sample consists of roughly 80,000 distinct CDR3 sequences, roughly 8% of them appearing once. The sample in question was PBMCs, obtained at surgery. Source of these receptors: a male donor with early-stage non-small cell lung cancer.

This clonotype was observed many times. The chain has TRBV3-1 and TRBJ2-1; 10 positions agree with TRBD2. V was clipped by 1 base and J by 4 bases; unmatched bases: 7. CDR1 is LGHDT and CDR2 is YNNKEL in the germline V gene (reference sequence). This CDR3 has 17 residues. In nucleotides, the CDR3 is TGTGCCAGCAGCCAAGGGGTTGTAGCGGGAGGATACAATGAGCAGTTCTTC. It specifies CASSQGVVAGGYNEQFF.

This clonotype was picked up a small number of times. The CDR3 region has the DNA TGCGCCAGCAGCGGAGAGGGACTAGCCACCGGGGAGCTGTTTTTT. The encoded protein is CASSGEGLATGELFF. The chain joins TRBV5-1 to TRBJ2-2, with TRBD2 matching over 9 bases. The ends lost 4 bases at V and 4 bases at J; junction bases unmatched: 5. Germline V gene lookup returns CDR1 SGHRS and CDR2 YFSETQ. This CDR3 region has 15 residues.

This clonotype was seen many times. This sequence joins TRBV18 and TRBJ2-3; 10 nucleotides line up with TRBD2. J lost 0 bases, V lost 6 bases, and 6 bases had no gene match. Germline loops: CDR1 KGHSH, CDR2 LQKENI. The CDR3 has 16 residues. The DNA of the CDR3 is TGTGCCAGCTCCCGCCGGACTAGCGGTAGCACAGATACGCAGTATTTT. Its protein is CASSRRTSGSTDTQYF.

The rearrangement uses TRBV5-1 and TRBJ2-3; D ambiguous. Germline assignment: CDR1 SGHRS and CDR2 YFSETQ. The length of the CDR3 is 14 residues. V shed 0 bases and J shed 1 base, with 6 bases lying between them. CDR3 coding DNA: TGCGCCAGCAGCTTGGACTACGGCACAGATACGCAGTATTTT. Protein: CASSLDYGTDTQYF.

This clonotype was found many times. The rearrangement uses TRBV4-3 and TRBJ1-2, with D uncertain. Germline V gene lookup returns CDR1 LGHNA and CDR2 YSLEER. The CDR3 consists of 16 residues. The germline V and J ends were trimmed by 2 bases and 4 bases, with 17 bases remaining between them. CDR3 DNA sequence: TGCGCCAGCAGCCAATCGTTAGACGGGGTAGGCTATGGCTACACCTTC. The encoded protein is CASSQSLDGVGYGYTF.

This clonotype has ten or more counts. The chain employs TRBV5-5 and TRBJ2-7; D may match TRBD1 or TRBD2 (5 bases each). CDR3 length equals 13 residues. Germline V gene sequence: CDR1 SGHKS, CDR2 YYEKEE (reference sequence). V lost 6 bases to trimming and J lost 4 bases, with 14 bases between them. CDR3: CASTTPGQYEQYF. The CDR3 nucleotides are TGTGCCAGCACCACCCCGGGGCAGTACGAGCAGTACTTC.

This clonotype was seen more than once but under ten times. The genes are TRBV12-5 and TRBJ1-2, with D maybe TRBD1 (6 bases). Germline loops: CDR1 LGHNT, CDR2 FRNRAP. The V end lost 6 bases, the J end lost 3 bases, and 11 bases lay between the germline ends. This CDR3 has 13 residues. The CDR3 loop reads CASGPGQYYGYTF. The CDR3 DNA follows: TGTGCTAGTGGACCCGGACAGTACTATGGCTACACCTTC.

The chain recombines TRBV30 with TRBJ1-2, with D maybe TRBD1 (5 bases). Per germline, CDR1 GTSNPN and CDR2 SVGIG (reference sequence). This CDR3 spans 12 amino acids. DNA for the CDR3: TGTGCTGGAAGGGGAAGGAGCTATGGCTACACCTTC. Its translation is CAGRGRSYGYTF.

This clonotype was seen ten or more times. CDR3 region: CASRDLSDRFQETQYF. For the CDR3, the DNA is TGTGCCAGTAGAGACCTTAGCGACAGGTTCCAAGAGACCCAGTACTTC. V usage is TRBV19 and J usage is TRBJ2-5; a weak D match, TRBD1 (6 bases). CDR3 length equals 16 residues. Trimming removed 6 bases from V and 1 base from J, with 18 bases in between. CDR1 is LNHDA, CDR2 SQIVND, per germline (reference sequence).

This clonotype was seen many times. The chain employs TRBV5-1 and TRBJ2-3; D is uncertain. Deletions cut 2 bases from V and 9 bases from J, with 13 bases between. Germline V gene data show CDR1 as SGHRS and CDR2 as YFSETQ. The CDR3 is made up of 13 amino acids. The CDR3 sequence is CASSFSNPETQYF. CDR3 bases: TGCGCCAGCAGCTTCAGTAACCCTGAGACGCAGTATTTT.

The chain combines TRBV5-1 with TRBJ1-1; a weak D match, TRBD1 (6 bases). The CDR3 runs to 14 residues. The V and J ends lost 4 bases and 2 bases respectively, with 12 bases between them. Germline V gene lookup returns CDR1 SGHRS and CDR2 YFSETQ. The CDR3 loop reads CASSRDRRNTEAFF. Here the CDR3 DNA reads TGCGCCAGCAGCCGAGACAGGAGAAACACTGAAGCTTTCTTT.

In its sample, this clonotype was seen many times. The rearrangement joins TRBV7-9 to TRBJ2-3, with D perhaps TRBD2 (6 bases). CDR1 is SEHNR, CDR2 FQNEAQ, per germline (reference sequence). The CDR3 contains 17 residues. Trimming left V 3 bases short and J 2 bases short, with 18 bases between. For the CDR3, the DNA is TGTGCCAGCAGCTTCCCGGCGGGCGGGAAACCCACAGATACGCAGTATTTT. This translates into CASSFPAGGKPTDTQYF.

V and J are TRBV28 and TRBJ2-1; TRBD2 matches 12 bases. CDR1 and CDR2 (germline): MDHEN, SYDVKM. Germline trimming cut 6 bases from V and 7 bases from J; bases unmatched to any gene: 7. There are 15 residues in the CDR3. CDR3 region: CASRPTSGRWNEQFF. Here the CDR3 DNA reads TGTGCCAGCAGACCGACTAGCGGGAGATGGAATGAGCAGTTCTTC.

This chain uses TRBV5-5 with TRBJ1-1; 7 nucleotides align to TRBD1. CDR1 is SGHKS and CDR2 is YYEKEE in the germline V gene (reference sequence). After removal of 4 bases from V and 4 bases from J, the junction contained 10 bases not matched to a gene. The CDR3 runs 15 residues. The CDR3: CASSRREQGSTEAFF. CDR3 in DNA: TGTGCCAGCAGCCGCAGGGAACAGGGGTCCACTGAAGCTTTCTTT.

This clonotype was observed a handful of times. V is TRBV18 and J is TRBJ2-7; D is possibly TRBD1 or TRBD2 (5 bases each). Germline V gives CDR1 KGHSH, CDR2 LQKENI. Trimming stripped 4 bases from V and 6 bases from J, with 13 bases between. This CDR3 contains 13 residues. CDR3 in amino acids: CASSLEGFREQYF. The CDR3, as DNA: TGTGCCAGCTCACTCGAGGGGTTCCGCGAGCAGTACTTC.

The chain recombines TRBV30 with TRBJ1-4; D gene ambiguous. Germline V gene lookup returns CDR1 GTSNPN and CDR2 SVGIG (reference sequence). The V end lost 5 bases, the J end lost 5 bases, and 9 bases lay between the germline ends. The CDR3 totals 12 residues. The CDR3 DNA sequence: TGTGCCTGGGGACCTAGGAATGAAAAACTGTTTTTT. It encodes CAWGPRNEKLFF. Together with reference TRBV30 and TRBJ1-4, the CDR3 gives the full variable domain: SQTIHQWPATLVQPVGSPLSLECTVEGTSNPNLYWYRQAAGRGLQLLFYSVGIGQISSEVPQNLSASRPQDRQFILSSKKLLLSDSGFYLCAWGPRNEKLFFGSGTQLSVL.

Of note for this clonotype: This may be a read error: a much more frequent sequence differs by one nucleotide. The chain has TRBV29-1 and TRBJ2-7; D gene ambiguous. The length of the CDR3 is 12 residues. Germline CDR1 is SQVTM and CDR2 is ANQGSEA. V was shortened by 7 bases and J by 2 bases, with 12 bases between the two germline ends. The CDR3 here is CSGAMGTYEQYF. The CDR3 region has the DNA TGCAGCGGCGCTATGGGGACCTACGAGCAGTACTTC.

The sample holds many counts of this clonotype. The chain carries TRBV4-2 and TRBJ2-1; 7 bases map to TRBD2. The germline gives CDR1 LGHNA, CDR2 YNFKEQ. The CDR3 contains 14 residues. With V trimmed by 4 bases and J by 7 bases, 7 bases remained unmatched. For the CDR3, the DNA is TGTGCCAGCAGCCCCCGGGAGGATCAAAATGAGCAGTTCTTC. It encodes CASSPREDQNEQFF.

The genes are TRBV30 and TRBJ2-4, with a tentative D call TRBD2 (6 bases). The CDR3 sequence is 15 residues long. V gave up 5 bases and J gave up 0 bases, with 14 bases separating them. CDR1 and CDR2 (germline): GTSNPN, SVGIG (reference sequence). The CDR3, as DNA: TGTGCCTGGGGGACTCTGGAGCTAGCCAAAAACATTCAGTACTTC. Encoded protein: CAWGTLELAKNIQYF.

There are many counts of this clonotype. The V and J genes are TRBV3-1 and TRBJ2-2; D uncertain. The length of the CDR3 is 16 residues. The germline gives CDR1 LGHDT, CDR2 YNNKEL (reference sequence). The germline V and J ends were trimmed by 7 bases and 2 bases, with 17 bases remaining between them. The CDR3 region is CASTPIYSLNTGELFF. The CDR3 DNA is TGTGCCAGCACCCCGATCTACAGCCTCAACACCGGGGAGCTGTTTTTT. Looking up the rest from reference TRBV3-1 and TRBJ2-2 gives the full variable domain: DTAVSQTPKYLVTQMGNDKSIKCEQNLGHDTMYWYKQDSKKFLKIMFSYNNKELIINETVPNRFSPKSPDKAHLNLHINSLELGDSAVYFCASTPIYSLNTGELFFGEGSRLTVL.

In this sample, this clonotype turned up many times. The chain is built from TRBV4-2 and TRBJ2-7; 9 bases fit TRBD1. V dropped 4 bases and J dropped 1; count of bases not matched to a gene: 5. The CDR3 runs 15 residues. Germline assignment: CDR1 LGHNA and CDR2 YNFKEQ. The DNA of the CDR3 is TGTGCCAGCAGCCCAGGACAGGGGAGTTCCTACGAGCAGTACTTC. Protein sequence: CASSPGQGSSYEQYF.

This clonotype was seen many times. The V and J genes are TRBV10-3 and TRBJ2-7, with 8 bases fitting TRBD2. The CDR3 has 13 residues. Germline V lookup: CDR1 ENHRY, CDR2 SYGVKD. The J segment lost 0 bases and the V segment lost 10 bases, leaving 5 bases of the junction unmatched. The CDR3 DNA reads TGTGCCACGAGCGGGACTAGCTCCTACGAGCAGTACTTC. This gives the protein CATSGTSSYEQYF.

CDR3 sequence reads: CASSRQGAYNEQFF. The CDR3 DNA follows: TGTGCCAGCAGCCGACAGGGAGCGTACAATGAGCAGTTCTTC. This rearrangement joins TRBV27 to TRBJ2-1; TRBD1 aligns across 7 bases. This CDR3 is built from 14 residues. Germline V gives CDR1 MNHEY, CDR2 SMNVEV (reference sequence). With V trimmed by 6 bases and J by 4 bases, 6 bases remained unmatched.

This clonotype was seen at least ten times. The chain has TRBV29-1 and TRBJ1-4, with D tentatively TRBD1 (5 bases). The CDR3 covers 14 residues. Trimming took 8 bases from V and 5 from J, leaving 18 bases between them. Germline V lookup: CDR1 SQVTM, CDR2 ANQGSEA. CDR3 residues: CSPPAQGRNEKLFF. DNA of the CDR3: TGCAGCCCGCCGGCTCAGGGACGAAATGAAAAACTGTTTTTT.

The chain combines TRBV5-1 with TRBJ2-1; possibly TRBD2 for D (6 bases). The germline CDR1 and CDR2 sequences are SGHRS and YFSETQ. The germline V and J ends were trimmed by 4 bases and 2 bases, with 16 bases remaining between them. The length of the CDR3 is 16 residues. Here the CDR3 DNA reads TGCGCCAGCAGCCCGTCCTTGGGGGGAGCCTACAATGAGCAGTTCTTC. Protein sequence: CASSPSLGGAYNEQFF.

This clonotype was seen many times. This CDR3 reads CASSPGRGQETQYF. CDR3 DNA sequence: TGTGCCAGCAGTCCAGGACGGGGCCAAGAGACCCAGTACTTC. The V gene is TRBV12-3 or TRBV12-4, the J gene TRBJ2-5; weak D call: TRBD2 (5 bases). This CDR3 has 14 amino acids. Deletions cut 5 bases from V and 1 base from J, with 11 bases between.

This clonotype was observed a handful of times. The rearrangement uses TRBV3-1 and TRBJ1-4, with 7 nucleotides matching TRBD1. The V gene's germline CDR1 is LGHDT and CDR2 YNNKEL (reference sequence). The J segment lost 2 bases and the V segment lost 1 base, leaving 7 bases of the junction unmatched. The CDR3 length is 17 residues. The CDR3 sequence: CASSQGLTGQTNEKLFF. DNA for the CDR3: TGTGCCAGCAGCCAAGGTCTCACGGGACAGACTAATGAAAAACTGTTTTTT.

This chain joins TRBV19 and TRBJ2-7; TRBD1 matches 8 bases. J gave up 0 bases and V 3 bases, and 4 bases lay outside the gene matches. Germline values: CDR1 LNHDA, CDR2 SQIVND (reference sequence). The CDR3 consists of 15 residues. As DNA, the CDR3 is TGTGCCAGTAGTATGAGGACAGGGAGCTCCTACGAGCAGTACTTC. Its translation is CASSMRTGSSYEQYF.

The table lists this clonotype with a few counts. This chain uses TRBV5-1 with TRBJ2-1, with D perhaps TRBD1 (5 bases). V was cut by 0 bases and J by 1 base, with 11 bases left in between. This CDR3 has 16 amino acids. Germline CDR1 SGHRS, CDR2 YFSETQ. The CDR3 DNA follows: TGCGCCAGCAGCTTGGGGGGCGGAGCTTCCTACAATGAGCAGTTCTTC. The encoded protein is CASSLGGGASYNEQFF.

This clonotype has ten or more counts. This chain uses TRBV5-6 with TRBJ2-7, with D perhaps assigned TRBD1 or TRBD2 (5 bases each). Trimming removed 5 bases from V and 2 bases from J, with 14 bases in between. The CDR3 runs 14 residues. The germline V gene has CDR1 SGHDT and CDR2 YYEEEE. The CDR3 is CASSWSGRPYEQYF. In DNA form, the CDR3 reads TGTGCCAGCAGTTGGTCGGGACGGCCCTACGAGCAGTACTTC.